This T cell receptor beta chain was recorded in a study of control samples from healthy donors and cancer patients. The CDR3 contains 14 residues. The V and J ends lost 0 bases and 2 bases respectively, with 8 bases between them. Germline V CDR1 and CDR2: KGHSH, LQKENI. This clone was seen only a few times. Clones were read by immunoSEQ multiplex PCR, and TCRdb kept only the in-frame ones, dropping some. Among 90,000 to 140,000 clones listed, 83% were seen once. This TCR derives from a woman between 45 and 65 years old in good health. Sequencing was done on a sample of blood. The chain recombines TRBV18 with TRBJ2-7; D gene ambiguous. The CDR3 region is CASSPPNHAYEQYF. The DNA for the CDR3 is TGTGCCAGCTCACCACCGAACCATGCCTACGAGCAGTACTTC.